What follows describes a single TCR beta chain. Its antigen remains unknown. This sample was taken from a study of cytomegalovirus exposure and HLA in healthy donors. The CDR3 extends over 15 amino acids. Trimming cost V 0 bases and J 2 bases, with 11 bases left between them. CDR1 and CDR2 (germline): SGHTA, FQGTGA. Healthy bone marrow donors made up the cohort. The PCR employed 60 Vbeta primers together with 13 Jbeta primers. The data were produced by immunoSEQ multiplex PCR, yet TCRdb's version contains in-frame clones alone and is incomplete. The data contain approximately 140,000 clones, roughly 80% of them singletons. Whole-study results and caveats: Indistinguishability led to the exclusion of some V segments, TRBV6-2 and TRBV6-3 included. Later analysis suggested most CMV-associated TCR beta chains were HLA-restricted. HLA alleles showed associations with some 17,000 TCR beta sequences in a later analysis, at a 0.05 false discovery rate.

The V and J genes are TRBV7-3 and TRBJ2-7; D perhaps matches TRBD1 (6 bases). Sequenced input: PBMCs. This clonotype originated in a man aged 35 to 55 in good health and CMV-seronegative. CDR3 residues: CASSLTPGAPYEQYF. The CDR3 DNA is TGTGCCAGCAGCTTAACCCCAGGGGCGCCCTACGAGCAGTACTTC.